This T cell receptor beta chain was found in a study of shared clonotypes between healthy human individuals. Concerning this clone itself: What it binds is not known.

Germline CDR1 and CDR2: SGHRS and YFSETQ. The CDR3 runs 15 residues. V was pared by 4 bases and J by 7 bases, with 8 bases of the junction left unmatched. Study outcomes and limitations: Blood was the sole source, and tissue repertoires probably differ.

Repertoires were generated with immunoSEQ multiplex PCR, while TCRdb's copy carries only in-frame clones and drops some. The sample has 600,000 to 750,000 clones; about nine tenths are singletons. The rearrangement uses TRBV5-1 and TRBJ2-1; TRBD2 matches 10 bases. The clonotype originates from a man in his late teens or twenties in good health. Some clones in this sample may be carry-over from other donors' samples. The specimen sequenced was memory CD8+ T cells from PBMCs. Documented subset: CD45RO+ cells pooled with CCR7-negative TemRA cells. CDR3 region: CASSLGSGRGNEQFF. CDR3 in DNA: TGCGCCAGCAGCCTAGGAAGCGGGAGGGGGAATGAGCAGTTCTTC.